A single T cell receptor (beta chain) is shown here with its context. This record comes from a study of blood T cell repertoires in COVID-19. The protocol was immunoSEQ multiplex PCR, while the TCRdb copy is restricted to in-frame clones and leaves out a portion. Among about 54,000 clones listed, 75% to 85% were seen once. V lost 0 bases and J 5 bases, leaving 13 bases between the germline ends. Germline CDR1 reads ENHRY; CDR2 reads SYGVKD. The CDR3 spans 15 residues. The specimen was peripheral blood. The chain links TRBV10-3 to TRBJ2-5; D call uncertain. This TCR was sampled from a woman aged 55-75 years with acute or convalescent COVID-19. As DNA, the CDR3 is TGTGCCATCAGTGAGTCTGGTGGCTACGGGGAGACCCAGTACTTC. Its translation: CAISESGGYGETQYF.